This TCR beta chain was observed in a study of blood T cell repertoires in COVID-19. Study-wide context: Sources were T cells, B-cell-depleted T cells, or PBMCs; the material itself was cDNA or gDNA.

The CDR3 extends over 15 amino acids. V gave up 8 bases and J gave up 0 bases; unmatched junction bases: 10. Per germline, CDR1 MNHEY and CDR2 SVGAGI. Original processing notes: Amplification with reference gene primers provided the estimates of nucleated cell counts. Some clones are missing from TCRdb's copy, which holds only in-frame ones; the method was immunoSEQ multiplex PCR. The V and J calls and clone size were taken over from that table, and D and trimming were inferred from the DNA. Found here are about 50,000 clones, around 82% of them singletons; the top ten hold roughly 2.7%. This clonotype originated in a woman aged 55-75 years with acute or convalescent COVID-19. What was sequenced was peripheral blood. The rearrangement links TRBV6-5 to TRBJ2-7; 7 bases fit TRBD1. The CDR3 coding sequence is TGTGCCAGCCGAGGTCGGGGACAGCACTCCTACGAGCAGTACTTC. Its protein product is CASRGRGQHSYEQYF.